What follows are 3 T cell receptor beta chains derived from one specimen sequenced in a study of cytotoxic CD8 clonotypes in ibrutinib-treated CLL. Here immunoSEQ multiplex PCR was the method, and the copy in TCRdb shows in-frame clones only, minus some. The table lists some 160,000 clones, 70% to 85% of them singletons, with approximately 2% in the top ten. The source material was PBMCs, sampled after 12 months of ibrutinib treatment. The receptors shown here come from a human donor with chronic lymphocytic leukemia.

This chain uses TRBV18 with TRBJ1-1, with D maybe TRBD1 (6 bases). The CDR3 is 15 amino acids. Trimming shortened V by 3 bases and J by 3 bases, and 14 bases separated the two germline ends. Germline CDR1 and CDR2: KGHSH and LQKENI. This CDR3 is CASSPLREGDTEAFF. CDR3 nucleotide sequence: TGTGCCAGCTCACCCCTAAGGGAGGGGGACACTGAAGCTTTCTTT.

DNA of the CDR3: TGTGCCAGCAGCCCCAGCGGGCTAGATGGCTACACCTTC. Translating it yields CASSPSGLDGYTF. The chain recombines TRBV7-3 with TRBJ1-2, with no clear D. Germline assignment: CDR1 SGHTA and CDR2 FQGTGA. This CDR3 spans 13 amino acids. The V gene lost 5 bases and the J gene lost 6 bases, with 13 bases spanning the gap.

This sequence joins TRBV27 and TRBJ1-2, with D hard to call. The CDR3 runs to 13 residues. The germline V and J ends were trimmed by 6 bases and 6 bases, with 14 bases remaining between them. Per germline, CDR1 MNHEY and CDR2 SMNVEV (reference sequence). The CDR3 sequence: CASRGVAVNGYTF. For the CDR3, the DNA is TGTGCCAGCAGGGGAGTGGCCGTCAATGGCTACACCTTC.